One sample yielded the 16 T cell receptor beta chains listed below, sequenced in a study of cytomegalovirus exposure and HLA in healthy donors. 60 Vbeta and 13 Jbeta primers were used in PCR. Libraries were prepared by immunoSEQ multiplex PCR; TCRdb keeps only in-frame clonotypes and omits some of them. The sample lists approximately 110,000 clones, 70% to 80% seen once, with around 3% in the top ten. Sequencing was carried out using PBMCs. These TCRs come from a woman aged 40 to 50 in good health and CMV-seronegative.

The V and J genes are TRBV5-4 and TRBJ1-2; weak D call: TRBD1 (6 bases). Trimming left V 1 base short and J 8 bases short, with 24 bases between. CDR1 is SGHNT, CDR2 YYREEE, per germline (reference sequence). The CDR3 covers 17 residues. CDR3 region: CASSLWQGSGSVEGYTF. CDR3 DNA sequence: TGTGCCAGCAGCTTGTGGCAGGGGTCCGGTAGTGTCGAGGGCTACACCTTC.

This clone was seen a handful of times. The chain recombines TRBV7-2 with TRBJ1-2; TRBD1 matches at 9 bases. The CDR3 contains 14 residues. The V segment lost 1 base and the J segment 7 bases; nucleotides outside the gene matches: 4. Germline loops: CDR1 SGHTA, CDR2 FQGNSA. The CDR3, as DNA: TGTGCCAGCAGCTTAGACAGGGGGCCGAGTGGCTACACCTTC. Translating it yields CASSLDRGPSGYTF.

The genes are TRBV14 and TRBJ2-3; 11 positions match TRBD2. Trimming took 2 bases from V and 6 from J; bases not matched to a gene: 1. The CDR3 is made up of 14 amino acids. Germline CDR1 is SGHDN and CDR2 is FVKESK. CDR3 DNA: TGTGCCAGCAGCCAATGGACTAGCGGGGATACGCAGTATTTT. This encodes CASSQWTSGDTQYF.

This chain links TRBV27 with TRBJ2-1, with a possible D match to TRBD2 (5 bases). The ends were cut back, 3 bases at V and 7 bases at J, with 10 bases in the middle. Germline-derived CDR1 and CDR2 are MNHEY and SMNVEV (reference sequence). The CDR3 contains 13 residues. CDR3: CASSLWTQNEQFF. As DNA, the CDR3 is TGTGCCAGCAGTTTGTGGACTCAGAATGAGCAGTTCTTC.

The chain couples TRBV28 to TRBJ1-2; D may be TRBD1 (6 bases). V was clipped by 1 base and J by 6 bases, with 12 bases between them. CDR3 length equals 14 residues. Germline V gene data show CDR1 as MDHEN and CDR2 as SYDVKM. The CDR3, as DNA: TGTGCCAGCAGTTTATCGTCAGGGGATAATGGCTACACCTTC. Amino acids: CASSLSSGDNGYTF.

As concerns this clone: Other DNA sequences in the sample encode the same CDR3. This chain joins TRBV28 and TRBJ2-2; a weak D match, TRBD2 (6 bases). Germline V gene data show CDR1 as MDHEN and CDR2 as SYDVKM. V was trimmed by 7 bases and J by 7 bases, leaving 19 bases between them. CDR3 length: 15 residues. The CDR3 reads CASTDPSAGLGELFF. The CDR3 nucleotides read TGTGCCAGCACCGATCCGAGTGCGGGACTCGGGGAGCTGTTTTTT. Based on the CDR3 plus reference TRBV28 and TRBJ2-2, the full variable domain is DVKVTQSSRYLVKRTGEKVFLECVQDMDHENMFWYRQDPGLGLRLIYFSYDVKMKEKGDIPEGYSVSREKKERFSLILESASTNQTSMYLCASTDPSAGLGELFFGEGSRLTVL.

The V gene is TRBV28, the J gene TRBJ1-5; a weak D match, TRBD1 (5 bases). The CDR3 loop spans 13 amino acids. In germline, CDR1 is MDHEN, CDR2 SYDVKM. V was shortened by 10 bases and J by 6 bases, with 16 bases between the two germline ends. CDR3 region: CAIRGEAGQPQHF. CDR3 coding DNA: TGTGCCATTCGGGGGGAGGCGGGTCAGCCCCAGCATTTT.

The chain has TRBV6-5 and TRBJ2-7; no definite D call. The CDR3 length is 12 residues. Trimming pared 6 bases from V and 2 bases from J, leaving 8 bases between. Germline V gene sequence: CDR1 MNHEY, CDR2 SVGAGI. The CDR3 nucleotides read TGTGCCAGCAGACGACTGGCCTACGAGCAGTACTTC. It codes for CASRRLAYEQYF.

The chain combines TRBV2 with TRBJ1-1; 9 bases match TRBD1. This CDR3 has 14 amino acids. With V trimmed by 7 bases and J by 4 bases, 7 bases remained unmatched. The germline gives CDR1 SNHLY, CDR2 FYNNEI. The CDR3 bases are TGTGCCAGCATTTCCGGGACAGGGTCCACTGAAGCTTTCTTT. Translation: CASISGTGSTEAFF.

The chain joins TRBV15 to TRBJ2-6; the D is unclear. Germline CDR1 is LNHNV and CDR2 is YYDKDF (reference sequence). V lost 4 bases to trimming and J lost 1 base, with 8 bases between them. The CDR3 is 15 residues long. The CDR3 region has the DNA TGTGCCACCAGCAATAATATATCTGGGGCCAACGTCCTGACTTTC. Its protein is CATSNNISGANVLTF.

This chain joins TRBV19 and TRBJ1-5; 12 bases are a match to TRBD1. Unmatched junction bases numbered 5, after V lost 9 bases and J lost 5 bases. This CDR3 region has 14 residues. Germline loops: CDR1 LNHDA, CDR2 SQIVND (reference sequence). CDR3 loop: CASGTGGYDQPQHF. CDR3 sequence (DNA): TGTGCCAGCGGGACAGGGGGCTATGATCAGCCCCAGCATTTT.

Comments on this clone: The identical CDR3 is also encoded by other nucleotide sequences in the sample. This sequence joins TRBV28 and TRBJ1-4, with 8 bases aligning to TRBD1. The CDR3 runs 14 residues. The V gene end was trimmed by 6 bases and the J gene end by 8 bases; junction bases not matched to a gene: 8. Per the germline V gene, CDR1 is MDHEN and CDR2 is SYDVKM. The DNA for the CDR3 is TGTGCCAGCAGAAAAGACAGGGGTCAGGAAAAACTGTTTTTT. Translating gives CASRKDRGQEKLFF.

The chain joins TRBV23-1 to TRBJ1-4, with D hard to call. TRBV23-1 is known as an ORF, though its function is uncertain. The V end was cut by 4 bases, the J end by 0 bases, with 9 bases between. This CDR3 contains 15 residues. CDR3 region: CASSRRRATNEKLFF. CDR3 sequence (DNA): TGCGCCAGCAGTCGGAGACGTGCAACTAATGAAAAACTGTTTTTT.

The chain uses TRBV30 and TRBJ1-1, with D possibly TRBD1 on 6 matching bases. The CDR3 has 14 residues. Germline values: CDR1 GTSNPN, CDR2 SVGIG (reference sequence). V lost 0 bases to trimming and J lost 3 bases, with 11 bases between them. CDR3 region: CAWSVGAGDTEAFF. In DNA form, the CDR3 reads TGTGCCTGGAGTGTAGGGGCAGGGGACACTGAAGCTTTCTTT.

The chain employs TRBV4-1 and TRBJ2-7, with TRBD1 matching 7 bases. The ends lost 4 bases at V and 3 bases at J; junction bases unmatched: 9. Germline CDR1 and CDR2: MGHRA and YSYEKL. The CDR3 extends over 15 amino acids. The DNA of the CDR3 is TGCGCCAGCAGCCGGTATCAGGGGGAGCTCTACGAGCAGTACTTC. Translating it yields CASSRYQGELYEQYF.

The chain links TRBV10-2 to TRBJ1-2; 7 bases match TRBD1. Unmatched junction bases numbered 4, after V lost 8 bases and J lost 4 bases. Per the germline V gene, CDR1 is WSHSY and CDR2 is SAAADI. The CDR3 loop spans 12 amino acids. CDR3 protein: CASQGVGYGYTF. The CDR3 DNA is TGCGCCAGCCAGGGGGTTGGCTATGGCTACACCTTC.